The 3 T cell receptor beta chains reported below all come from one sample, sequenced in a study of neurological immune-mediated disorders. TCRdb re-called the 5' RACE reads with MiXCR, one entry per CDR3 protein. The data contain some 66,000 distinct CDR3 sequences, over 4% of them seen just once; the ten biggest clones take up roughly 2.8%. Sequencing was done on a sample of PBMCs. All receptors come from a man aged 45-65 years with multiple sclerosis.

In its sample, this clonotype was seen many times. The rearrangement uses TRBV6-5 and TRBJ2-6, with D perhaps matching TRBD2 (5 bases). V was cut by 4 bases and J by 1 base, with 8 bases left in between. Germline values: CDR1 MNHEY, CDR2 SVGAGI. The length of the CDR3 is 15 residues. CDR3 loop: CASSSRGSGANVLTF. The CDR3 DNA reads TGTGCCAGCAGTTCGCGAGGGTCTGGGGCCAACGTCCTGACTTTC.

This clonotype was seen repeatedly, ten times or more. This rearrangement joins TRBV28 to TRBJ2-7; D tentatively reads TRBD1 or TRBD2 (6 bases each). The germline V gene encodes CDR1 MDHEN and CDR2 SYDVKM. V was clipped by 4 bases and J by 0 bases, with 10 bases between them. The CDR3 spans 14 residues. CDR3 in amino acids: CASSSGGASYEQYV. The CDR3 DNA reads as TGTGCCAGCAGTTCCGGGGGCGCCTCCTACGAGCAGTACGTC.

This clonotype was counted ten times or more. The chain has TRBV20-1 and TRBJ2-3, with D possibly being TRBD1 (5 bases). Trimming left V 5 bases short and J 1 base short, with 16 bases between. Per germline, CDR1 DFQATT and CDR2 SNEGSKA (reference sequence). The CDR3 runs to 15 residues. This CDR3 reads CSARSLGHGTDTQYF. DNA for the CDR3: TGCAGTGCTCGAAGTTTGGGGCACGGCACAGATACGCAGTATTTT.